This passage covers 10 T cell receptor beta chains from one sample sequenced in a study of PD-L1 blockade in urothelial cancer. Time point of the sample: peripheral blood 6 weeks after treatment start. Sequencing was performed with immunoSEQ multiplex PCR; in TCRdb, only in-frame clones are kept and a portion is missing. The profile shows 120,000 or so clones, around 86% of them singletons. The sequences come from PBMCs, collected around atezolizumab (anti-PD-L1) treatment. The receptors stem from a man aged 50-59 years with urothelial cancer.

Only a few counts were recorded for this clone. The chain uses TRBV6-4 and TRBJ2-1; 12 positions match TRBD2. CDR1 is MRHNA, CDR2 SNTAGT, per germline. V dropped 0 bases and J dropped 6; count of bases not matched to a gene: 0. This CDR3 spans 15 amino acids. CDR3 sequence reads: CASSDSTSGSNEQFF. The CDR3, as DNA: TGTGCCAGCAGTGACTCGACTAGCGGGAGCAATGAGCAGTTCTTC.

The V gene is TRBV19, the J gene TRBJ2-3; maybe TRBD1 (5 bases). The V gene lost 7 bases and the J gene lost 1 base, with 12 bases spanning the gap. This CDR3 has 14 amino acids. The germline V gene has CDR1 LNHDA and CDR2 SQIVND (reference sequence). The CDR3, as DNA: TGTGCCAGTAAGGGGCGCGGCGGCACAGATACGCAGTATTTT. Amino acid sequence: CASKGRGGTDTQYF.

CDR3 loop: CASSQETASGNTIYF. CDR3 DNA sequence: TGCGCCAGCAGCCAAGAGACAGCTTCTGGAAACACCATATATTTT. The rearrangement joins TRBV4-1 to TRBJ1-3, with a weak D call TRBD1 (5 bases). Per the germline V gene, CDR1 is MGHRA and CDR2 is YSYEKL. The CDR3 sequence is 15 residues long. The V end lost 0 bases, the J end lost 1 base, and 7 bases lay between the germline ends.

The table lists this clone with many counts. The chain has TRBV11-3 and TRBJ1-1, with D unclear. Looked up from germline, CDR1 is SGHNT and CDR2 is YENEEA. V was clipped by 1 base and J by 1 base, with 16 bases between them. This CDR3 spans 17 amino acids. The CDR3 loop reads CASSLAPPDKENTEAFF. CDR3 sequence (DNA): TGTGCCAGCAGCTTAGCCCCTCCTGACAAGGAGAACACTGAAGCTTTCTTT.

The chain is built from TRBV28 and TRBJ2-5; the match to TRBD2 covers 12 bases. The CDR3 spans 17 residues. Germline V gene lookup returns CDR1 MDHEN and CDR2 SYDVKM. V lost 5 bases and J lost 5; bases outside the gene matches: 12. CDR3 loop: CASSPITSGRPLETQYF. CDR3 in DNA: TGTGCCAGCAGTCCCATCACTAGCGGGAGGCCCCTGGAGACCCAGTACTTC.

J is TRBJ2-1 and V is TRBV9; 10 positions match TRBD2. Per the germline V gene, CDR1 is SGDLS and CDR2 is YYNGEE. The trim removed 0 bases at V and 8 bases at J, leaving 14 bases unmatched. The CDR3 contains 18 residues. The CDR3 DNA is TGTGCCAGCAGCGTAGCTTGGAGCGGGAGGGCCGGTCTCTATGAGCAGTTCTTC. Residues: CASSVAWSGRAGLYEQFF.

The chain links TRBV7-9 to TRBJ2-3; TRBD1 might be the D (6 bases). The V gene lost 1 base and the J gene lost 2 bases, with 10 bases spanning the gap. This CDR3 has 15 amino acids. Germline CDR1 SEHNR, CDR2 FQNEAQ (reference sequence). The chain's CDR3 is CASSLEGTPTDTQYF. The CDR3 coding sequence is TGTGCCAGCAGCTTAGAGGGGACACCCACAGATACGCAGTATTTT.

The V gene is TRBV10-3, the J gene TRBJ2-7, with a weak D call TRBD1 (6 bases). Germline CDR1 and CDR2: ENHRY and SYGVKD. Trimming shortened V by 0 bases and J by 3 bases, and 21 bases separated the two germline ends. The CDR3 covers 18 residues. The CDR3 sequence: CAISESKAGAVGFYEQYF. The DNA for the CDR3 is TGTGCCATCAGTGAGTCGAAGGCAGGGGCAGTTGGTTTCTACGAGCAGTACTTC.

There are a few counts of this clone. V and J are TRBV6-5 and TRBJ1-6; tentative D call: TRBD1 (5 bases). V dropped 4 bases and J dropped 5 bases, with 12 bases sitting between them. Germline V gene data show CDR1 as MNHEY and CDR2 as SVGAGI. The CDR3 spans 15 residues. The CDR3 DNA sequence: TGTGCCAGCAGTTTCACCGGACACCATAATTCACCCCTCCACTTT. Translation: CASSFTGHHNSPLHF.

A word on this clone: One end of the junction fails to match germline, which may point to a read error. This CDR3 is CVSSLSRGGYGYTF. The CDR3, as DNA: TGTGTCAGCAGCTTATCGAGGGGAGGCTATGGCTACACCTTC. The rearrangement links TRBV7-9 to TRBJ1-2, with D maybe TRBD1 (5 bases). Per the germline V gene, CDR1 is SEHNR and CDR2 is FQNEAQ (reference sequence). CDR3 length equals 14 residues.